The following is a TCR beta chain sequence with its context. Its matching antigen is unknown. This entry comes from a study of OX40 agonist ivuxolimab in advanced cancers. In the study overall: Patients got intravenous ivuxolimab at 0.01 to 10 mg/kg every 2 weeks. Antecedent anti-PD-1, anti-PD-L1 or anti-CTLA-4 therapy was permissible, with about 40% having received some.

Germline V gene sequence: CDR1 LNHDA, CDR2 SQIVND (reference sequence). The CDR3 is made up of 14 amino acids. V shed 5 bases and J 5 bases; nucleotides not matched to a gene: 7. Only in-frame clones appear in the TCRdb table, and some are missing; sequencing was by immunoSEQ multiplex PCR. This table has 80,000 to 100,000 clones, 70% to 90% appearing once. Study results and caveats: CD4+ and CD8+ blood T cells expanded clonally by week 6 at 0.1 to 3.0 mg/kg.

Blood was sampled at baseline, cycle 4 day 1, and cycle 7 day 1. The input for sequencing was CD4+ or CD8+ T cells sorted from blood, taken in a trial of the OX40 agonist ivuxolimab. This receptor was taken from an adult with an advanced solid tumor such as melanoma, head and neck, liver or kidney cancer. The V call is TRBV19, the J call TRBJ1-2; the match to TRBD1 covers 8 bases. The CDR3 spells CASSARTGRYGYTF. The CDR3 nucleotides are TGTGCCAGTAGTGCCCGGACAGGGAGGTATGGCTACACCTTC. Complete variable domain (other parts from reference TRBV19 and TRBJ1-2): DGGITQSPKYLFRKEGQNVTLSCEQNLNHDAMYWYRQDPGQGLRLIYYSQIVNDFQKGDIAEGYSVSREKKESFPLTVTSAQKNPTAFYLCASSARTGRYGYTFGSGTRLTVV.